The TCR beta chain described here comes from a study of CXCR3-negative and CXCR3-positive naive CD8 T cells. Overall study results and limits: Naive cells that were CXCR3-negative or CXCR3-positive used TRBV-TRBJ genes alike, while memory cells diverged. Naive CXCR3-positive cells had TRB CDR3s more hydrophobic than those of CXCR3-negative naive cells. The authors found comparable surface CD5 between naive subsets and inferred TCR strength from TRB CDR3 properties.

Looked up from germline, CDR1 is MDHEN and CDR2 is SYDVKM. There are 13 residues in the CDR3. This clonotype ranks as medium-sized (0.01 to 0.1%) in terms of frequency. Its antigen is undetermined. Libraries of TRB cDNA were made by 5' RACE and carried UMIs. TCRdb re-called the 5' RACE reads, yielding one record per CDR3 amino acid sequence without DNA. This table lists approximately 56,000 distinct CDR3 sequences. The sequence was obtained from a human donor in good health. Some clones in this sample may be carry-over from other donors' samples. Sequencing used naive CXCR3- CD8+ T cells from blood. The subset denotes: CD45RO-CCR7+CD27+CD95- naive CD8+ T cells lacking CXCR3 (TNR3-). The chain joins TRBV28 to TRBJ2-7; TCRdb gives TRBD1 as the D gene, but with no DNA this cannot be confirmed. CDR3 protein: CASTTGAIYEQYF.